This T cell receptor beta chain was sequenced for a study of cytomegalovirus exposure and HLA in healthy donors. At the level of the study: The roughly 100 million unique TCR beta sequences, from around 200 million T cells, were found by an earlier analysis. Study-wide findings and caveats: Some public TCRs appeared in many individuals, while most sequences were rare. Presence/absence results assume similar sequencing depth per donor, which may not hold. In vitro testing confirmed a few CMV-associated chains as specific for CMV antigens.

A word on this clone: Its antigen is undetermined.

The PCR ran on 60 Vbeta and 13 Jbeta primers. The repertoire was sequenced with immunoSEQ multiplex PCR; TCRdb's copy has only in-frame clones and lacks some. The sample has approximately 44,000 clones, about 60% seen once. There are 13 residues in the CDR3. Germline CDR1 is GTSNPN and CDR2 is SVGIG (reference sequence). Trimming cost V 5 bases and J 4 bases; bases outside gene matches: 4. The clonotype was recovered from a human donor in good health. The rearrangement links TRBV30 to TRBJ1-5, with 8 bases lining up with TRBD1. Sequencing used PBMCs. This CDR3 is CAWGQGLNQPQHF. In nucleotides, the CDR3 is TGTGCCTGGGGACAGGGATTAAATCAGCCCCAGCATTTT.